This T cell receptor beta chain comes out of a study of T cell responses to AZD1222 COVID-19 vaccine. A note on this clone: Its antigen is not identified.

Whole-study findings and limits: Donors were chiefly white British, with a greater number of females, and clonal diversity was perhaps underestimated.

Clones were read by immunoSEQ multiplex PCR, and TCRdb kept only the in-frame ones, dropping some. The sample records 130,000 to 150,000 clones, roughly 93% being singletons. The CDR3 runs 13 residues. Trimming took 7 bases from V and 0 from J, leaving 7 bases between them. Germline values: CDR1 MNHNY, CDR2 SVGAGI (reference sequence). This specimen consisted of peripheral blood, obtained 28 days after the second AZD1222 dose. This sequence joins TRBV6-6 and TRBJ1-5; D uncertain. This clonotype was obtained from an adult who received the AZD1222 COVID-19 vaccine. The CDR3: CASNRDSNQPQHF. The CDR3 nucleotides are TGTGCCAGCAATCGCGATAGCAATCAGCCCCAGCATTTT.